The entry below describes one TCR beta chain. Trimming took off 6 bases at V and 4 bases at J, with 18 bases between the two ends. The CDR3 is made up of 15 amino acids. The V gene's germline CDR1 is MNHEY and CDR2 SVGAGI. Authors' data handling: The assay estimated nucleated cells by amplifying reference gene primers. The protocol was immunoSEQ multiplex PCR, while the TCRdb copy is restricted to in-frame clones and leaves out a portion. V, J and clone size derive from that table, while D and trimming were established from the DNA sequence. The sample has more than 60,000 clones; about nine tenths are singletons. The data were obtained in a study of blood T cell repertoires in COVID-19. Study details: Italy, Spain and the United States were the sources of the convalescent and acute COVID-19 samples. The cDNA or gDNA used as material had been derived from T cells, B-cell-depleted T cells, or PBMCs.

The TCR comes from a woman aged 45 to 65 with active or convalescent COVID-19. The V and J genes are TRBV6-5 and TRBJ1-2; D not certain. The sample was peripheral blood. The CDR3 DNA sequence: TGTGCCAGCAGGCTCAACACCTTCGGAGGCTATGGCTACACCTTC. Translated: CASRLNTFGGYGYTF.